This TCR beta chain was recorded in a study of response to subunit inactivated influenza vaccine. This clonotype was counted at least ten times. Its antigen is as yet unknown. Study results and limitations: Each seasonal influenza vaccination recruits few new T cells, the authors suggested.

This CDR3 comprises 15 residues. Per germline, CDR1 SGHTA and CDR2 FQGNSA. Trimming left V 0 bases short and J 0 bases short, with 8 bases between. One entry per CDR3 protein, called by TCRdb with MiXCR from the RT-PCR reads. The sample has about 800,000 distinct CDR3 sequences, 21% seen once. Sequences were derived from PBMCs from blood, sampled 5 days after vaccination. The chain links TRBV7-2 to TRBJ2-5, with no clear D. The clonotype was recovered from a man aged 45-65 years who received an inactivated influenza vaccine. The CDR3 DNA follows: TGTGCCAGCAGCTTAGCGAAAGGCTACCAAGAGACCCAGTACTTC. Protein sequence: CASSLAKGYQETQYF.